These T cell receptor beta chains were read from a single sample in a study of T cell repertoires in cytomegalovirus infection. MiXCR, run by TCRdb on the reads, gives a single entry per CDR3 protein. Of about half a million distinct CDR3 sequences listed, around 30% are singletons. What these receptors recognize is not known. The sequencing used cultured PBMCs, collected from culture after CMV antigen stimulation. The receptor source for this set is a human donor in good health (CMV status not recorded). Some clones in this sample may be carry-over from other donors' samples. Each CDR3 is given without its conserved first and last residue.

CDR3: ASSYGRTGGNEQF
J: TRBJ2-1
V: TRBV6-6

CDR3: ASSPGTGAFLSTDTQY
J: TRBJ2-3
V: TRBV19

CDR3: SASAGQGTDTQY
J: TRBJ2-3
V: TRBV20-1

CDR3: AISEQGALYEQY
J: TRBJ2-7
V: TRBV10-3

CDR3: ASSSPTSGRGEQY
J: TRBJ2-7
V: TRBV4-1

CDR3: ASSFGQGPNIQY
J: TRBJ2-4
V: TRBV12-3/TRBV12-4

CDR3: ASSQDLQSANTGELF
J: TRBJ2-2
V: TRBV14

CDR3: ASSHGTPLLDTEAF
J: TRBJ1-1
V: TRBV5-1

CDR3: ASVTEGRTEAF
J: TRBJ1-1
V: TRBV6-5

CDR3: ASSFQATEAF
J: TRBJ1-1
V: TRBV11-2

CDR3: ASSLGTKNTEAF
J: TRBJ1-1
V: TRBV11-2

CDR3: ASSLWAAGGGDEQF
J: TRBJ2-1
V: TRBV12-3/TRBV12-4

CDR3: ASSPRTSGDTGELF
J: TRBJ2-2
V: TRBV13

CDR3: SAPMTSASTDTQY
J: TRBJ2-3
V: TRBV20-1

CDR3: ASSLMPPGNNQPQH
J: TRBJ1-5
V: TRBV7-6